Sequencing of this T cell receptor beta chain was carried out in a study of sequential checkpoint blockade in melanoma. Study as a whole: Arm A got nivolumab then ipilimumab; arm B the reverse, 1:1.

The sample's treatment: randomized to nivolumab then ipilimumab (arm A) or the reverse (arm B). No patient had prior DNA-damaging chemotherapy. From thawed PBMCs, live CD3+CD8+ cells negative for CD19 and CD56 were sorted. Germline CDR1 reads LNHDA; CDR2 reads SQIVND (reference sequence). Trimming took 6 bases from V and 3 from J, leaving 14 bases between them. There are 15 residues in the CDR3. TCRdb's table, derived via immunoSEQ multiplex PCR, lists solely in-frame clones and lacks some. The sample contains fewer than 25,000 clones, more than 80% of which appear only once. This clone was picked up one time.

The material was CD8+ T cells sorted from blood (inferred from file names), obtained from a patient given nivolumab and ipilimumab in sequence. V gene TRBV19 combines with J gene TRBJ2-2; tentatively, D is TRBD1 (6 bases). The receptor comes from a human donor with melanoma. CDR3 region: CASSNRALDTGELFF. As DNA, the CDR3 is TGTGCCAGTAGCAACAGGGCTCTGGACACCGGGGAGCTGTTTTTT.